Sequencing of this T cell receptor beta chain was carried out in a study of regulatory T cells in long-lasting Graves disease. The sample holds many counts of this clonotype. Time point noted: newly diagnosed GD, antithyroid drugs for less than 3 months. Extracted PBMC RNA gave rise to the TCR library. An endocrinology department in Xi'an, China, recruited the patients. Arm-PCR of CDR3 regions with iRepertoire HTBI primers generated TCR beta libraries. MiXCR was run by TCRdb on the multiplex PCR reads, yielding one entry per CDR3 protein. The table lists over 400,000 distinct CDR3 sequences, about 15% of them singletons. This sample also appeared in a second study, on T cells in Graves' hyperthyroidism and ophthalmopathy. That source notes: If no ophthalmopathy progression occurred within 18 months, Graves' hyperthyroidism was stable. Reasons for excluding patients were uncontrolled infection, other autoimmune disease, pregnancy or lactation.

This sample comprised peripheral blood mononuclear cells (PBMCs), obtained at new diagnosis, from a patient treated with antithyroid drugs. The TCR comes from a woman aged 45-60 years with Graves disease.

This CDR3 is CATSDVSGNEQFF. In DNA, the CDR3 is TGTGCCACCAGTGATGTTAGCGGGAATGAGCAGTTCTTC. V gene TRBV24-1 combines with J gene TRBJ2-1, with TRBD2 identical over 7 bases. The ends lost 3 bases at V and 7 bases at J; junction bases unmatched: 2. The CDR3 extends over 13 amino acids. Germline lookup yields CDR1 KGHDR and CDR2 SFDVKD.